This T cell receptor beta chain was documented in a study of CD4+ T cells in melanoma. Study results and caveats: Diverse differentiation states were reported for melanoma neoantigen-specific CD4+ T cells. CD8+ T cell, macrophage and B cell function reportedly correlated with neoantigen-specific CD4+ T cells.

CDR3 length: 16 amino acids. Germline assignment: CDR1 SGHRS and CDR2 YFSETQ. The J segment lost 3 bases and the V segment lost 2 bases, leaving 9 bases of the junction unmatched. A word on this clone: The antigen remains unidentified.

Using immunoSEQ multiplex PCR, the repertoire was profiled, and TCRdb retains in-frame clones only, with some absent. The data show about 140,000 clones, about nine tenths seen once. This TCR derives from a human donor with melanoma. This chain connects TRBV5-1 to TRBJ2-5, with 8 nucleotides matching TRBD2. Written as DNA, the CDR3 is TGCGCCAGCAGCTTTTCTATGGGAGCGGGGGAAGAGACCCAGTACTTC. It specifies CASSFSMGAGEETQYF. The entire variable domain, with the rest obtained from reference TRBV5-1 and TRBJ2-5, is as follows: KAGVTQTPRYLIKTRGQQVTLSCSPISGHRSVSWYQQTPGQGLQFLFEYFSETQRNKGNFPGRFSGRQFSNSRSEMNVSTLELGDSALYLCASSFSMGAGEETQYFGPGTRLLVL.